The following is a T cell receptor beta chain sequence with its context. Its antigen remains unidentified. The sample holds no much larger clone one base away, and base qualities are not on file. The donors belonged to the validation cohort of over a hundred subjects, which was separate from the approximately 700-subject first cohort. The protocol used for the library was the immunoSEQ multiplex PCR assay. The authors' analysis ran thus. A statistical classification framework was developed to diagnose cytomegalovirus status using the catalog of TCR beta chain sequences. Drawn from immuneACCESS, this table holds only the in-frame rearrangements with V and J called that TCRdb kept. Clones are partly lost; checked studies trace under half to an unresolved V gene and leave the rest unexplained. V and J calls and clone size are copied from that table; D and trimming were computed from the DNA. Counted in this sample were about 240,000 clones; approximately 86% of them appeared once. The leading ten clones occupy around 1.2% of the sample.

The sample comes from a study of cytomegalovirus exposure and HLA in healthy donors (dated by TCRdb to about 2017). Context from the whole study: The 700 or so repertoires of the first cohort and the 120 validation repertoires were produced on the same platform, according to a later analysis. The study aimed to test whether signatures of past pathogen exposure could be identified by cataloging public T cell receptors. Besides the first cohort of roughly 640 subjects, a separate validation cohort made up of over 100 different subjects was used. To predict cytomegalovirus infection status, the study brought together high-throughput TCR immunosequencing, statistical association of individual TCRs with disease status, and machine learning. The study at large found these results: In the study, 150 to 200 TCR beta chains were listed as associated with cytomegalovirus. While some public TCRs were present in many individuals, most TCR sequences turned up only very rarely across donors. Subsequent analysis determined that TCRs grouped into clusters in the first cohort also showed a tendency toward co-occurrence across the approximately 120 validation repertoires, and about 94% of cluster scores exceeded 0. Cytomegalovirus status was reported to be diagnosed by the classifier with high specificity and sensitivity in both the original and validation cohorts. In vitro tests confirmed that a few of the cytomegalovirus-associated TCR beta chains recognize cytomegalovirus antigens. A later analysis had no HLA typing for the validation cohort, so co-occurrence there was scored across all 130 or so repertoires. The authors suggested that the approach could potentially be extended to other disease states and immunological phenotypes.

From its cysteine to its phenylalanine, the CDR3 spans 16 amino acids. CDR3 DNA is the only sequence kept; it has 48 bases, read in frame from the first base. CDR1 SGHTA and CDR2 FQGNSA are derived from the germline V gene. The germline V and J ends show losses of 7 bases and 3 bases respectively, and no gene match explains 7 bases of the junction. The specimen sequenced was PBMCs. The TCR was taken from a woman aged 25-40 years in good health and CMV-seropositive. The chain couples TRBV7-2 to TRBJ2-1; TRBD2 fits 12 bases in the junction. The CDR3 protein: CASTPTSGRIYNEQFF. The DNA reads as follows: TGTGCCAGCACCCCTACTAGCGGGAGGATCTACAATGAGCAGTTCTTC. This CDR3, with the reference TRBV7-2 and TRBJ2-1 proteins standing in past its ends, gives the full variable domain GAGVSQSPSNKVTEKGKDVELRCDPISGHTALYWYRQSLGQGLEFLIYFQGNSAPDKSGLPSDRFSAERTGGSVSTLTIQRTQQEDSAVYLCASTPTSGRIYNEQFFGPGTRLTVL.